The following is a T cell receptor beta chain sequence with its context. What it binds is unknown. This sample was included in a study of response to subunit inactivated influenza vaccine. Findings of the study overall: Authors suggested each seasonal flu vaccination may recruit only limited numbers of new T cells.

TCRdb itself ran the RT-PCR reads through MiXCR, one entry per CDR3 protein. Altogether 530,000 or so distinct CDR3 sequences are present, 11% to 15% being singletons, with the ten largest covering approximately 12%. The germline V and J ends were trimmed by 7 bases and 6 bases, with 18 bases remaining between them. The germline V gene encodes CDR1 SQVTM and CDR2 ANQGSEA. CDR3 length: 13 amino acids. The sample was PBMCs from blood, taken 11 to 12 days after vaccination. The chain is built from TRBV29-1 and TRBJ2-5; a possible D gene is TRBD2 (6 bases). The receptor was derived from a man aged 50-60 years who received an inactivated influenza vaccine. The CDR3 nucleotides read TGCAGCGCCGAACCGGCAGGGAGGAAGACCCAGTACTTC. Translating it yields CSAEPAGRKTQYF.